A selection of T cell receptor beta chains follows, all from one sample in a study of tumor-infiltrating lymphocytes in localized non-small cell lung cancer. Assay used: immunoSEQ multiplex PCR; TCRdb lists only in-frame clones, some missing. The sample has around 9,200 clones; about 81% are singletons. The sequenced sample consisted of uninvolved lung tissue not adjacent to the tumor. The origin of the receptors is a human donor with non-small cell lung cancer. The CDR3 runs from the conserved cysteine through the conserved F or W. Fields, in order: V gene, clone size, D gene, J gene, CDR3 protein, CDR3 DNA. A D gene is named only where the DNA matches it firmly. The size entry is marked missing in some rows and otherwise reads once, few, many or a size class.

>TRBV7-9|.|.|TRBJ2-1
CASSRYNEQFF
TGTGCCAGCAGCCGTTACAATGAGCAGTTCTTC
>TRBV7-9|.|TRBD1|TRBJ2-3
CASSPMYGTARYTQYF
TGTGCCAGCAGCCCAATGTACGGGACAGCCCGTTATACGCAGTATTTT
>TRBV11-3|.|.|TRBJ2-3
CASSKGTTQYF
TGTGCCAGCAGCAAAGGGACCACGCAGTATTTT
>TRBV30|.|.|TRBJ1-1
CAWSVGVGVTEAFF
TGTGCCTGGAGTGTTGGGGTGGGGGTCACTGAAGCTTTCTTT
>TRBV19|.|.|TRBJ1-1
CASSITEAFF
TGTGCCAGTAGTATTACTGAAGCTTTCTTT
>TRBV2|.|.|TRBJ1-2
CASRINYGYTF
TGTGCCAGCCGAATTAACTATGGCTACACCTTC
>TRBV7-9|once|.|TRBJ1-2
CASSLFLNPTF
TGTGCCAGCAGCTTATTCCTAAACCCCACCTTC
>TRBV12-1|.|.|TRBJ2-2
CASSPSGVNTGELFF
TGTGCCAGCAGCCCTAGCGGGGTGAACACCGGGGAGCTGTTTTTT
>TRBV5-6|.|.|TRBJ2-7
CASSSGTYEQYF
TGTGCCAGCAGCTCTGGGACATACGAGCAGTACTTC
>TRBV9|.|TRBD2|TRBJ2-1
CASSVGTSGSGEQFF
TGTGCCAGCAGCGTAGGAACTAGCGGGAGTGGTGAGCAGTTCTTC
>TRBV7-8|.|TRBD2|TRBJ2-1
CASSNTRLTSPTYNEQFF
TGTGCCAGCAGCAACACCCGATTGACTAGCCCGACTTACAATGAGCAGTTCTTC
>TRBV28|few|.|TRBJ1-3
CASSLGAYSGNTIYF
TGTGCCAGCAGTTTGGGGGCTTACTCTGGAAACACCATATATTTT
>TRBV5-1|.|TRBD1|TRBJ2-2
CASSLQWDRGYDTGELFF
TGCGCCAGCAGCTTACAATGGGACAGGGGCTATGACACCGGGGAGCTGTTTTTT
>TRBV7-9|.|.|TRBJ2-1
CASSLDQGNNEQFF
TGTGCCAGCAGCTTAGACCAGGGGAACAATGAGCAGTTCTTC
>TRBV7-9|.|.|TRBJ2-3
CASSLVGGADTQYF
TGTGCCAGCAGCTTAGTTGGAGGGGCAGATACGCAGTATTTT
>TRBV9|.|.|TRBJ1-4
CASSVDGAGPNEKLFF
TGTGCCAGCAGCGTAGATGGGGCAGGTCCTAATGAAAAACTGTTTTTT
>TRBV27|.|.|TRBJ1-2
CASSTKGSGGPTGGYTF
TGTGCCAGCAGTACTAAGGGTTCGGGGGGCCCAACGGGGGGCTACACCTTC
>TRBV9|.|.|TRBJ1-5
CASSVAGGFNQPQHF
TGTGCCAGCAGCGTAGCCGGGGGCTTTAATCAGCCCCAGCATTTT
>TRBV25-1|few|.|TRBJ1-1
CASSEYVGTKAFF
TGTGCCAGCAGTGAATACGTGGGGACTAAAGCTTTCTTT
>TRBV6-5|.|.|TRBJ1-5
CASSPGPLRDQPQHF
TGTGCCAGCAGTCCGGGTCCCCTAAGGGATCAGCCCCAGCATTTT
>TRBV2|.|TRBD1|TRBJ2-5
CASSVQGIQETQYF
TGTGCCAGCAGTGTACAGGGGATACAAGAGACCCAGTACTTC
>TRBV6-5|few|TRBD2|TRBJ2-7
CASSYSGLAGANEQYF
TGTGCCAGCAGTTACAGTGGACTAGCGGGAGCGAACGAGCAGTACTTC
>TRBV7-2|.|TRBD2|TRBJ2-3
CASSLGYLAGGKDTQYF
TGTGCCAGCAGCTTAGGATATCTCGCGGGAGGTAAAGATACGCAGTATTTT
>TRBV28|.|.|TRBJ1-1
CASSLTGQLWTEAFF
TGTGCCAGCAGTTTAACCGGACAACTATGGACTGAAGCTTTCTTT
>TRBV5-1|.|.|TRBJ2-2
CASSLDLPGELFF
TGCGCCAGCAGCTTGGATTTGCCCGGGGAGCTGTTTTTT
>TRBV11-2|.|.|TRBJ2-5
CASSSGLGELQETQYF
TGTGCCAGCAGCTCCGGATTGGGGGAGCTCCAAGAGACCCAGTACTTC
>TRBV5-1|.|.|TRBJ2-3
CASSLASGANTDTQYF
TGCGCCAGCAGCTTGGCCTCCGGAGCTAACACAGATACGCAGTATTTT
>TRBV5-4|.|.|TRBJ1-4
CASSTGGGSSNEKLFF
TGTGCCAGCAGCACTGGAGGAGGGTCTTCCAATGAAAAACTGTTTTTT
>TRBV28|.|TRBD2|TRBJ2-1
CASSFHSGTSGRRGYNEQFF
TGTGCCAGCAGTTTTCACTCAGGGACTAGCGGGAGAAGGGGATACAATGAGCAGTTCTTC